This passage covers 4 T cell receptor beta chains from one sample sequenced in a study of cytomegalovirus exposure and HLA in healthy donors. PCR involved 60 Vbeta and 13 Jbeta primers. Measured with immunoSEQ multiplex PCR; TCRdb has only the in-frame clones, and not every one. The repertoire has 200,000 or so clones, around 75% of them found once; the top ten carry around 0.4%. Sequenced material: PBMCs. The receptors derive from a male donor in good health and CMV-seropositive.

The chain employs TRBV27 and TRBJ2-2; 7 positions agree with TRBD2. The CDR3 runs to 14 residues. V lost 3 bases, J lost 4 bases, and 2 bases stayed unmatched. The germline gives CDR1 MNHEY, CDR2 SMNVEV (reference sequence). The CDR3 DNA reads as TGTGCCAGCAGTTTCCCGGGGGGCACCGGGGAGCTGTTTTTT. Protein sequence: CASSFPGGTGELFF.

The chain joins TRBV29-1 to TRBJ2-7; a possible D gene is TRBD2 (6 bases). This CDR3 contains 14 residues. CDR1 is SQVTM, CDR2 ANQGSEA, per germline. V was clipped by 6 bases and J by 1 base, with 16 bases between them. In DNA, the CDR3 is TGCAGCGTGGTACTAATAGCGGCATCCTACGAGCAGTACTTC. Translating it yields CSVVLIAASYEQYF.

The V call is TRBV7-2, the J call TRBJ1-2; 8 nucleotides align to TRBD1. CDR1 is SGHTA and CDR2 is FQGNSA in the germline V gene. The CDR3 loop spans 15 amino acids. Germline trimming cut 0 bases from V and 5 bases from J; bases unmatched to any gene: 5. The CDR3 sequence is CASSLAGTGLYGYTF. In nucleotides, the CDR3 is TGTGCCAGCAGCTTAGCGGGGACAGGACTTTATGGCTACACCTTC.

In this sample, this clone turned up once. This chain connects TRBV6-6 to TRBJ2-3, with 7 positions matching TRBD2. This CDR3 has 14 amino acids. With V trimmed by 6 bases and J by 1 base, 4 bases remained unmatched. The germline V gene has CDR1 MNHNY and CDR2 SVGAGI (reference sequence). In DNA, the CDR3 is TGTGCCAGCAGACTTGCGGGAGGCACAGATACGCAGTATTTT. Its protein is CASRLAGGTDTQYF.